This TCR beta chain was sequenced during a study of T-cell memory formation after mild COVID-19. The ends lost 6 bases at V and 0 bases at J; junction bases unmatched: 4. The CDR3 length is 15 residues. TCR alpha and TCR beta cDNA libraries with sample barcodes and UMIs came from 5'RACE using constant-segment primers. MiXCR was run by TCRdb on the 5' RACE reads, yielding one entry per CDR3 protein. Here the sample spans under 300,000 distinct CDR3 sequences, 16% being singletons. This clonotype was obtained from a man younger than 35 who had mild COVID-19 (a few samples of this study predate the infection). Cell type and time point are not known. The chain recombines TRBV12-3 or TRBV12-4 with TRBJ2-1; TRBD1 matches at 8 bases. Source material: PBMCs or a T cell subset sorted from them (not recorded which). Here the CDR3 DNA reads TGTGCCAGCAGCCCGGGACAGGACTCCTACAATGAGCAGTTCTTC. Residues: CASSPGQDSYNEQFF.